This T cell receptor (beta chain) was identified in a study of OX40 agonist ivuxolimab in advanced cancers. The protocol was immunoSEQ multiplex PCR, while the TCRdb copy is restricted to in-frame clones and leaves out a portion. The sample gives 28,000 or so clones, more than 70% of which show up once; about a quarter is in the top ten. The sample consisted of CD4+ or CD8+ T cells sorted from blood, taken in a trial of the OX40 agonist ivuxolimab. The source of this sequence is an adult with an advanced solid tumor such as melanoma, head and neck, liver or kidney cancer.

The CDR3, as DNA: TGTGCCAGCAGCTTCGGACAGGGGATGTACAATGAGCAGTTCTTC. This encodes CASSFGQGMYNEQFF. The V and J genes are TRBV11-2 and TRBJ2-1; 9 nucleotides line up with TRBD1. The CDR3 loop spans 15 amino acids. Germline V CDR1 and CDR2: SGHAT, FQNNGV. V dropped 3 bases and J dropped 4; count of bases not matched to a gene: 4.